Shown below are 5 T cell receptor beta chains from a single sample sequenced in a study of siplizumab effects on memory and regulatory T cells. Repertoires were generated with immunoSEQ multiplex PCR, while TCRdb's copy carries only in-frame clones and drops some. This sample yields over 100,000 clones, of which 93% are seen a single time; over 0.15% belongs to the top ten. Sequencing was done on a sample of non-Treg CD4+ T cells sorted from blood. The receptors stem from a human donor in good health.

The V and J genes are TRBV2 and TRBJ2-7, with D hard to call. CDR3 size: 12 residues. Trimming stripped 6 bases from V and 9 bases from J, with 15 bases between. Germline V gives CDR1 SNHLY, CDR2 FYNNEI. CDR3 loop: CASSQTSTAQYF. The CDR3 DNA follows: TGTGCCAGCAGCCAGACCTCTACAGCGCAGTACTTC.

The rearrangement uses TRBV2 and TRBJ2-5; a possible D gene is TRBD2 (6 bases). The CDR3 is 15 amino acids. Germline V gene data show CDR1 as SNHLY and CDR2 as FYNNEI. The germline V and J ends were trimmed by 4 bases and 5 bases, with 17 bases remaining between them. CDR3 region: CASSARGISSETQYF. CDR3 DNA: TGTGCCAGCAGTGCGCGGGGAATAAGTTCGGAGACCCAGTACTTC.

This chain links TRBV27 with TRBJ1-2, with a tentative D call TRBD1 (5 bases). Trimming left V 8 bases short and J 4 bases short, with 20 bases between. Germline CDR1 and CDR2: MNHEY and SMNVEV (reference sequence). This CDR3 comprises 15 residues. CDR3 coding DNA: TGTGCCAGCGGACCAGGGAGAACGTTGGTCTATGGCTACACCTTC. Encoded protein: CASGPGRTLVYGYTF.

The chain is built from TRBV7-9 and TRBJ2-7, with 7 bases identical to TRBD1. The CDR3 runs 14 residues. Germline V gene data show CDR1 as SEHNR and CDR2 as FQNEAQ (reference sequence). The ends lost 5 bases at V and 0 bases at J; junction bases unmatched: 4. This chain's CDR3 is CASSPGQASYEQYF. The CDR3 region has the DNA TGTGCCAGCAGCCCAGGACAGGCCTCCTACGAGCAGTACTTC.

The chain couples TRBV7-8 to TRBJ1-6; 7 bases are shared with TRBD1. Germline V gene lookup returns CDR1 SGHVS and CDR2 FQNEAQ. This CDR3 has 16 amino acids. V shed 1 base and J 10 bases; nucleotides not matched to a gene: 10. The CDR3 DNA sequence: TGTGCCAGCAGCTTAGGGTCGCAGGGGGAAGGGTCACCCCTCCACTTT. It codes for CASSLGSQGEGSPLHF.